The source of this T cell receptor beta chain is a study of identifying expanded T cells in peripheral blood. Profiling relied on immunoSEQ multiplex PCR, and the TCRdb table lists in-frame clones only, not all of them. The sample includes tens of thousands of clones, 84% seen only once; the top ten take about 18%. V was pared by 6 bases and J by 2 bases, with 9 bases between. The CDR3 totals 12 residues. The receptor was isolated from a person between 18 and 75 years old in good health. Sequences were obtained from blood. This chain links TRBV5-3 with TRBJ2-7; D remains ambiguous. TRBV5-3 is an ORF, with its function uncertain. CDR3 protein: CARILRAYEQYF. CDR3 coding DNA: TGTGCCAGAATATTGAGAGCCTACGAGCAGTACTTC.